Below, 21 T cell receptor beta chains from the same sample are listed, as sequenced in a study of T cell repertoires in cytomegalovirus infection. The antigens for these receptors are not known. TCRdb recomputed calls from the reads with MiXCR, one row per CDR3 protein. Of about 100,000 distinct CDR3 sequences in the sample, over 25% were seen once. The specimen was CD8+ T cells from cultured PBMCs, collected from culture after CMV antigen stimulation. These receptors were collected from a human donor in good health (CMV status not recorded). Some clones in this sample may be carry-over from other donors' samples.

The chain employs TRBV2 and TRBJ2-1, with TRBD2 matching 12 bases. V trimming: 6 bases; J trimming: 3 bases; junction bases outside the gene matches: 3. This CDR3 comprises 15 residues. Germline CDR1 and CDR2: SNHLY and FYNNEI. Written as DNA, the CDR3 is TGTGCCAGCAGGCGGACTAGCGGGGTCTACAATGAGCAGTTCTTC. It encodes CASRRTSGVYNEQFF.

This clonotype was detected many times. The chain is built from TRBV14 and TRBJ2-7; D is uncertain. Looked up from germline, CDR1 is SGHDN and CDR2 is FVKESK. Trimming left V 1 base short and J 6 bases short, with 13 bases between. There are 14 residues in the CDR3. CDR3: CASSQVFPSLEQYF. The CDR3 coding sequence is TGTGCCAGCAGCCAAGTCTTCCCCTCCCTCGAGCAGTACTTC.

The V and J genes are TRBV7-2 and TRBJ2-1; TRBD2 might be the D (6 bases). CDR1 is SGHTA and CDR2 is FQGNSA in the germline V gene. Trimming took off 5 bases at V and 2 bases at J, with 16 bases between the two ends. The CDR3 totals 16 residues. The CDR3 DNA sequence: TGTGCCAGCAGCCCCTCCGGGCGGGGAGCCTACAATGAGCAGTTCTTC. Residues: CASSPSGRGAYNEQFF.

The table lists this clonotype with a few counts. The rearrangement links TRBV15 to TRBJ2-7, with D perhaps matching TRBD1 (7 bases). The germline CDR1 and CDR2 sequences are LNHNV and YYDKDF (reference sequence). The CDR3 extends over 17 amino acids. V was trimmed by 4 bases and J by 3 bases, leaving 22 bases between them. The CDR3 coding sequence is TGTGCCACCAGCAAAGGTGCGGGAAAGGGGGCTCTCTACGAGCAGTACTTC. Residues: CATSKGAGKGALYEQYF.

J is TRBJ1-1 and V is TRBV7-9, with D maybe TRBD1 (6 bases). This CDR3 comprises 14 residues. With 0 bases removed from V and 8 bases from J, the gap between germline ends came to 13 bases. The germline gives CDR1 SEHNR, CDR2 FQNEAQ (reference sequence). The CDR3 is CASSLAQEGGEAFF. DNA of the CDR3: TGTGCCAGCAGCTTAGCCCAAGAGGGGGGGGAAGCTTTCTTT.

This clonotype has just a few counts. J is TRBJ2-1 and V is TRBV2, with D maybe TRBD2 (7 bases). Germline loops: CDR1 SNHLY, CDR2 FYNNEI. CDR3 length equals 15 residues. V gave up 6 bases and J gave up 5 bases, with 17 bases separating them. CDR3 protein: CASSEGGSYHNEQFF. CDR3 nucleotide sequence: TGTGCCAGCAGCGAGGGGGGGTCGTATCACAATGAGCAGTTCTTC.

The genes are TRBV11-2 and TRBJ2-5, with D perhaps TRBD2 (6 bases). Germline V gene lookup returns CDR1 SGHAT and CDR2 FQNNGV. The CDR3 totals 14 residues. Trimming took 1 base from V and 3 from J, leaving 9 bases between them. CDR3 sequence reads: CASSLVREEETQYF. The CDR3 DNA reads as TGTGCCAGCAGCTTAGTCAGGGAGGAAGAGACCCAGTACTTC.

This clonotype appeared many times. This chain connects TRBV12-3 or TRBV12-4 to TRBJ2-2; D not resolved. This CDR3 region has 12 residues. Trimming stripped 2 bases from V and 2 bases from J, with 0 bases between. CDR3 coding DNA: TGTGCCAGCAGTTTAAACACCGGGGAGCTGTTTTTT. Residues: CASSLNTGELFF.

The chain uses TRBV2 and TRBJ1-4; 8 bases agree with TRBD1. The length of the CDR3 is 15 residues. Germline assignment: CDR1 SNHLY and CDR2 FYNNEI. The V segment lost 3 bases and the J segment 6 bases; nucleotides outside the gene matches: 6. The CDR3 loop is CASSDYRGIDEKLFF. CDR3 nucleotide sequence: TGTGCCAGCAGTGACTACAGGGGGATCGATGAAAAACTGTTTTTT.

This chain links TRBV12-3 or TRBV12-4 with TRBJ1-2; D uncertain. The CDR3 contains 14 residues. Trimming took off 8 bases at V and 0 bases at J, with 13 bases between the two ends. CDR3 DNA sequence: TGTGCCAGCGGACCCGTGGGAGCTAACTATGGCTACACCTTC. Residues: CASGPVGANYGYTF.

This clonotype was seen a handful of times. This chain links TRBV30 with TRBJ1-1; D uncertain. Trimming shortened V by 1 base and J by 5 bases, and 14 bases separated the two germline ends. This CDR3 has 14 amino acids. The germline V gene encodes CDR1 GTSNPN and CDR2 SVGIG (reference sequence). CDR3 residues: CAWSGVSLLTEAFF. The CDR3 DNA follows: TGTGCCTGGAGTGGAGTCTCCCTGCTTACTGAAGCTTTCTTT.

The chain combines TRBV7-9 with TRBJ1-1; 8 bases match TRBD1. The CDR3 is made up of 16 amino acids. After removal of 4 bases from V and 5 bases from J, the junction contained 12 bases not matched to a gene. CDR1 SEHNR and CDR2 FQNEAQ come from the germline V gene (reference sequence). Written as DNA, the CDR3 is TGTGCCAGCAGCTCAAATAGGACAGGGTATATGACTGAAGCTTTCTTT. Translating it yields CASSSNRTGYMTEAFF.

For this clonotype: Relative to the germline gene, one junction end is altered; a read error may explain this. The rearrangement links TRBV27 to TRBJ1-1, with D possibly being TRBD1 (6 bases). The germline V gene encodes CDR1 MNHEY and CDR2 SMNVEV (reference sequence). CDR3 length: 14 amino acids. CDR3 sequence reads: CTSSFQGPNTEAFF. The CDR3 region has the DNA TGTACCAGCAGTTTTCAGGGGCCTAACACTGAAGCTTTCTTT.

The table lists this clonotype with many counts. The DNA of the CDR3 is TGTGCCAGTAGTGGGGGACAGGTGAACAATCAGCCCCAGCATTTT. This gives the protein CASSGGQVNNQPQHF. V is TRBV19 and J is TRBJ1-5; 8 bases fit TRBD1. The germline V gene encodes CDR1 LNHDA and CDR2 SQIVND (reference sequence). Germline trimming cut 5 bases from V and 3 bases from J; bases unmatched to any gene: 6. CDR3 length: 15 amino acids.

This clonotype was detected only a few times. The chain carries TRBV12-3 or TRBV12-4 and TRBJ1-2; D uncertain. This CDR3 spans 14 amino acids. The germline V and J ends were trimmed by 5 bases and 0 bases, with 10 bases remaining between them. CDR3 nucleotides: TGTGCCAGCAGTCTACACCTTGCTAACTATGGCTACACCTTC. As protein: CASSLHLANYGYTF.

The genes are TRBV5-5 and TRBJ1-1; D gene ambiguous. CDR1 SGHKS and CDR2 YYEKEE come from the germline V gene (reference sequence). Trimming pared 1 base from V and 0 bases from J, leaving 4 bases between. This CDR3 is built from 13 residues. The CDR3 loop reads CASSLFVNTEAFF. Written as DNA, the CDR3 is TGTGCCAGCAGCTTGTTTGTGAACACTGAAGCTTTCTTT.

This clonotype was found a few times. V usage is TRBV12-5 and J usage is TRBJ2-7; tentative D call: TRBD1 (6 bases). V was cut by 0 bases and J by 6 bases, with 12 bases left in between. CDR3 length: 14 amino acids. In germline, CDR1 is LGHNT, CDR2 FRNRAP. Written as DNA, the CDR3 is TGTGCTAGTGGTTTGGTAGGGGGAGCATTCGAGCAGTACTTC. Protein sequence: CASGLVGGAFEQYF. The full variable domain, completed using reference TRBV12-5 and TRBJ2-7, is DARVTQTPRHKVTEMGQEVTMRCQPILGHNTVFWYRQTMMQGLELLAYFRNRAPLDDSGMPKDRFSAEMPDATLATLKIQPSEPRDSAVYFCASGLVGGAFEQYFGPGTRLTVT.

This clonotype turned up a few times. The rearrangement joins TRBV4-2 to TRBJ2-1; 7 bases fit TRBD2. With V trimmed by 2 bases and J by 6 bases, 13 bases remained unmatched. Germline values: CDR1 LGHNA, CDR2 YNFKEQ. The CDR3 contains 17 residues. CDR3 amino acids: CASSQFGGGLDANEQFF. As DNA, the CDR3 is TGTGCCAGCAGCCAATTTGGCGGGGGACTGGATGCCAATGAGCAGTTCTTC.

This chain joins TRBV29-1 and TRBJ2-7; the D is unclear. This CDR3 has 10 amino acids. CDR1 is SQVTM, CDR2 ANQGSEA, per germline. V lost 6 bases and J 0 bases, leaving 3 bases between the germline ends. CDR3 in amino acids: CSVGSYEQYF. The CDR3, as DNA: TGCAGCGTCGGCTCCTACGAGCAGTACTTC.

The genes are TRBV4-1 and TRBJ2-1; D unresolved. Trimming shortened V by 0 bases and J by 0 bases, and 12 bases separated the two germline ends. The CDR3 is 17 residues long. CDR1 and CDR2 from the germline V gene are MGHRA and YSYEKL. CDR3 amino acids: CASSQEWFSSSYNEQFF. The CDR3 DNA follows: TGCGCCAGCAGCCAAGAATGGTTCTCGAGCTCCTACAATGAGCAGTTCTTC.

The count of this clonotype is one. The chain uses TRBV15 and TRBJ2-7; possibly TRBD1 for D (6 bases). Trimming stripped 0 bases from V and 4 bases from J, with 10 bases between. This CDR3 has 14 amino acids. Germline V gene data show CDR1 as LNHNV and CDR2 as YYDKDF (reference sequence). CDR3 protein: CATSREDRTYEQYF. The CDR3 nucleotides read TGTGCCACCAGCAGAGAAGACAGGACGTACGAGCAGTACTTC.